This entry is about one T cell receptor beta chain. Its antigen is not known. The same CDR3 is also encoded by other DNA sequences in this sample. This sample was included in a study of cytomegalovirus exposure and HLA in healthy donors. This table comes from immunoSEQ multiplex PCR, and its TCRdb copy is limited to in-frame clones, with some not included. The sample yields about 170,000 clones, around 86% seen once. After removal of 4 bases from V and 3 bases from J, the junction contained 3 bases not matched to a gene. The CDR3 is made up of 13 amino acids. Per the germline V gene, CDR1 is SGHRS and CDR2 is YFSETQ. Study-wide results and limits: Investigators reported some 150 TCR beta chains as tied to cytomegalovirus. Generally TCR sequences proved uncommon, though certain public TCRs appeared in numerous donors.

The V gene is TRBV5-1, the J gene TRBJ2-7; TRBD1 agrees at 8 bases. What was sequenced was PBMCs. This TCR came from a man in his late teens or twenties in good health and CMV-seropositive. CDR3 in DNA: TGCGCCAGCAGCCTTACAGGGGGCTACGAGCAGTACTTC. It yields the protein CASSLTGGYEQYF.